The 22 T cell receptor beta chains given below trace back to one sample, sequenced in a study of early T cells in non-severe SARS-CoV-2 infection. TCRdb re-analysed the 5' RACE reads in MiXCR, keeping a single row per CDR3 protein. This repertoire shows 80,000 or so distinct CDR3 sequences, 11% found once; its top ten account for around 11%. The sample in question was whole blood, obtained at baseline. These receptors were taken from an adult who was a healthcare worker with PCR-confirmed SARS-CoV-2 infection or an uninfected control (not recorded which).

In this sample, this clonotype turned up many times. The chain has TRBV20-1 and TRBJ2-1; D might be TRBD1 (6 bases). The CDR3 spans 14 residues. Germline CDR1 reads DFQATT; CDR2 reads SNEGSKA (reference sequence). Trimming pared 6 bases from V and 3 bases from J, leaving 15 bases between. CDR3 sequence reads: CSALVGAGYNEQFF. DNA of the CDR3: TGCAGTGCGCTAGTGGGGGCCGGCTACAATGAGCAGTTCTTC.

This clonotype was detected only a few times. The chain's CDR3 is CASFPGQKAGELFF. The CDR3, as DNA: TGTGCCAGCTTCCCGGGACAGAAAGCCGGGGAGCTGTTTTTT. The rearrangement joins TRBV2 to TRBJ2-2; 7 bases are a match to TRBD1. V lost 8 bases to trimming and J lost 6 bases; unmatched junction nucleotides: 9. CDR3 length: 14 residues. CDR1 is SNHLY and CDR2 is FYNNEI in the germline V gene.

The chain carries TRBV10-3 and TRBJ2-7; 8 bases agree with TRBD1. The CDR3 consists of 14 residues. J gave up 5 bases and V 4 bases, and 7 bases lay outside the gene matches. Germline lookup yields CDR1 ENHRY and CDR2 SYGVKD. Here the CDR3 DNA reads TGTGCCATCAGTGGGAGGACAGGGAGTCACGAGCAGTACTTC. It translates to CAISGRTGSHEQYF.

CDR3 region: CASSISAGRSSGNTIYF. Written as DNA, the CDR3 is TGTGCCAGTAGTATTAGCGCCGGCCGAAGCTCTGGAAACACCATATATTTT. The chain uses TRBV19 and TRBJ1-3, with unresolved D. Germline V gene lookup returns CDR1 LNHDA and CDR2 SQIVND (reference sequence). V dropped 3 bases and J dropped 0 bases, with 15 bases sitting between them. This CDR3 comprises 17 residues.

The chain joins TRBV12-3 or TRBV12-4 to TRBJ2-2, with D perhaps matching TRBD2 (5 bases). There are 14 residues in the CDR3. The germline V and J ends were trimmed by 2 bases and 6 bases, with 10 bases remaining between them. The CDR3 coding sequence is TGTGCCAGCAGTTTATACGGGGATTCCGGGGAGCTGTTTTTT. Translated: CASSLYGDSGELFF.

This clonotype was counted at least ten times. The CDR3 region has the DNA TGCAGTCTTCCTAGCCGAAGAGATACGCAGTATTTT. It translates to CSLPSRRDTQYF. J is TRBJ2-3 and V is TRBV20-1, with D possibly matching TRBD2 (5 bases). The CDR3 covers 12 residues. From germline, CDR1 is DFQATT and CDR2 SNEGSKA (reference sequence). V was trimmed by 8 bases and J by 5 bases, leaving 14 bases between them.

In this sample, this clonotype turned up a few times. The chain is built from TRBV11-2 and TRBJ2-3, with D uncertain. Trimming shortened V by 7 bases and J by 4 bases, and 18 bases separated the two germline ends. Germline lookup yields CDR1 SGHAT and CDR2 FQNNGV. This CDR3 is built from 15 residues. The CDR3 nucleotides read TGTGCCAGCACCAAAGGGTCTTCTGCTCCAGATACGCAGTATTTT. Translated, it gives CASTKGSSAPDTQYF.

The rearrangement links TRBV27 to TRBJ2-7; 10 bases align to TRBD2. Germline CDR1 MNHEY, CDR2 SMNVEV (reference sequence). V was pared by 3 bases and J by 9 bases, with 14 bases of the junction left unmatched. This CDR3 region has 16 residues. The CDR3, as DNA: TGTGCCAGCAGTTTCAACCAAGCGGGGGGGAATCGGCTGCAGTACTTC. This translates into CASSFNQAGGNRLQYF.

This clonotype came up many times. The V and J genes are TRBV12-3 or TRBV12-4 and TRBJ1-4, with D possibly matching TRBD1 (6 bases). The CDR3 is made up of 14 amino acids. Trimming stripped 3 bases from V and 8 bases from J, with 13 bases between. The CDR3 DNA is TGTGCCAGCAGTTTTGGACAGCCAGGGGAAAAACTGTTTTTT. This translates into CASSFGQPGEKLFF.

The V gene is TRBV4-2, the J gene TRBJ2-2; D unclear. CDR3 size: 15 residues. CDR1 LGHNA and CDR2 YNFKEQ come from the germline V gene. V shed 3 bases and J shed 6 bases, with 14 bases lying between them. The CDR3 spells CASSHGNQVAGELFF. As DNA, the CDR3 is TGTGCCAGCAGCCACGGTAACCAGGTAGCCGGGGAGCTGTTTTTT.

V usage is TRBV5-4 and J usage is TRBJ2-3; 12 nucleotides agree with TRBD2. The CDR3 consists of 16 residues. The germline CDR1 and CDR2 sequences are SGHNT and YYREEE (reference sequence). J gave up 8 bases and V 4 bases, and 11 bases lay outside the gene matches. DNA for the CDR3: TGTGCCAGCAGCATCCCGACTAGCGGGGGAATGTTTACGCAGTATTTT. It codes for CASSIPTSGGMFTQYF.

This clonotype has ten or more counts. J is TRBJ2-7 and V is TRBV29-1; D tentatively fits TRBD1 or TRBD2 (5 bases each). The CDR3 consists of 11 residues. V lost 8 bases and J 6 bases, leaving 14 bases between the germline ends. Germline values: CDR1 SQVTM, CDR2 ANQGSEA. As DNA, the CDR3 is TGCAGCACCCGGGACGTACGCGAGCAGTACTTC. The encoded protein is CSTRDVREQYF.

The chain links TRBV12-3 or TRBV12-4 to TRBJ2-5, with 7 bases aligning to TRBD1. The CDR3 spans 14 residues. With V trimmed by 8 bases and J by 2 bases, 8 bases remained unmatched. In nucleotides, the CDR3 is TGTGCCAGCGGGACCGGGGACAGTCAAGAGACCCAGTACTTC. Amino acids: CASGTGDSQETQYF.

This clonotype was seen repeatedly, ten times or more. The V call is TRBV28, the J call TRBJ2-2; 9 positions match TRBD1. This CDR3 is 18 amino acids long. V shed 3 bases and J 3 bases; nucleotides not matched to a gene: 11. Germline values: CDR1 MDHEN, CDR2 SYDVKM. The CDR3 loop reads CASSFPLRQGGDTGELFF. The CDR3 DNA reads as TGTGCCAGCAGTTTCCCCCTCCGACAGGGGGGAGACACCGGGGAGCTGTTTTTT.

This clonotype was seen a few times. The chain links TRBV28 to TRBJ2-6; D is undetermined. The germline gives CDR1 MDHEN, CDR2 SYDVKM. The ends were cut back, 6 bases at V and 0 bases at J, with 21 bases in the middle. The CDR3 loop spans 19 amino acids. The CDR3 region has the DNA TGTGCCAGCAGCATACCCGACAAGGCCTGGGGCTCTGGGGCCAACGTCCTGACTTTC. Its protein is CASSIPDKAWGSGANVLTF. The variable domain in full, with the rest retrieved from reference TRBV28 and TRBJ2-6, is DVKVTQSSRYLVKRTGEKVFLECVQDMDHENMFWYRQDPGLGLRLIYFSYDVKMKEKGDIPEGYSVSREKKERFSLILESASTNQTSMYLCASSIPDKAWGSGANVLTFGAGSRLTVL.

This chain links TRBV7-8 with TRBJ1-4; the match to TRBD1 covers 9 bases. Germline lookup yields CDR1 SGHVS and CDR2 FQNEAQ. V lost 5 bases, J lost 3 bases, and 16 bases stayed unmatched. The CDR3 is 19 amino acids. The chain's CDR3 is CASSATFGTGRRANEKLFF. The CDR3 DNA reads as TGTGCCAGCAGCGCTACCTTTGGGACAGGGAGGCGAGCTAATGAAAAACTGTTTTTT.

The J gene is TRBJ2-7, the V gene TRBV28; D may be TRBD1 or TRBD2 (5 bases each). V lost 2 bases, J lost 2 bases, and 7 bases lay in between. CDR3 length: 13 amino acids. CDR1 is MDHEN and CDR2 is SYDVKM in the germline V gene. This CDR3 reads CASSLGGTYEQYF. For the CDR3, the DNA is TGTGCCAGCAGTTTAGGGGGAACCTACGAGCAGTACTTC.

This clonotype has just a few counts. The V call is TRBV20-1, the J call TRBJ2-7; 8 bases agree with TRBD2. V was pared by 6 bases and J by 6 bases, with 13 bases of the junction left unmatched. The CDR3 length is 14 residues. Germline CDR1 reads DFQATT; CDR2 reads SNEGSKA (reference sequence). CDR3 loop: CSATRGGPGREQYF. For the CDR3, the DNA is TGCAGTGCCACCCGGGGGGGACCGGGGCGCGAGCAGTACTTC.

This clonotype has more than one count but fewer than ten. The chain is built from TRBV28 and TRBJ2-7, with D uncertain. Trimming cost V 5 bases and J 3 bases, with 14 bases left between them. The germline V gene encodes CDR1 MDHEN and CDR2 SYDVKM. CDR3 length: 14 residues. CDR3: CASSQSQQIYEQYF. The CDR3 DNA reads as TGTGCCAGCAGTCAAAGCCAACAGATCTACGAGCAGTACTTC.

The rearrangement joins TRBV7-2 to TRBJ2-3; unclear D gene. CDR1 and CDR2 from the germline V gene are SGHTA and FQGNSA. Between the trimmed V and J ends, which lost 5 bases and 6 bases, there was a span of 12 bases. The CDR3 loop spans 13 amino acids. In nucleotides, the CDR3 is TGTGCCAGCAGCACAGACATGCGGGATACGCAGTATTTT. It yields the protein CASSTDMRDTQYF.

V usage is TRBV20-1 and J usage is TRBJ2-3, with D perhaps being TRBD1 or TRBD2 (8 bases each). V was cut by 5 bases and J by 3 bases, with 27 bases left in between. The CDR3 is 18 residues long. The germline V gene has CDR1 DFQATT and CDR2 SNEGSKA (reference sequence). The CDR3 DNA reads as TGCAGTGCTGACAGCCCGGGAGGGGCAGGGGGCGAAACAGATACGCAGTATTTT. Residues: CSADSPGGAGGETDTQYF.

In its sample, this clonotype was seen a few times. Here the CDR3 DNA reads TGCAGTGCCCCGGACAGGGGGTACACAGATACGCAGTATTTT. Protein product: CSAPDRGYTDTQYF. The V call is TRBV20-1, the J call TRBJ2-3, with TRBD1 matching over 10 bases. The CDR3 has 14 amino acids. The germline V gene encodes CDR1 DFQATT and CDR2 SNEGSKA (reference sequence). After removal of 6 bases from V and 2 bases from J, the junction contained 5 bases not matched to a gene.